The present TCR beta chain was sequenced within a study of blood T cell repertoires in COVID-19. Study-level background: Samples representing acute and convalescent COVID-19 were sourced from the United States, Italy and Spain. Sources were T cells, B-cell-depleted T cells, or PBMCs; the material itself was cDNA or gDNA.

Donors in Cohort 3 who had recovered were those with two negative PCRs, healthcare professional clearance, or resolution of their symptoms. Here immunoSEQ multiplex PCR was the method, and the copy in TCRdb shows in-frame clones only, minus some. The sample has about 200,000 clones, 80% to 90% seen once. The CDR3 spans 18 residues. Germline V CDR1 and CDR2: MNHNY, SVGAGI (reference sequence). V trimming: 5 bases; J trimming: 0 bases; junction bases outside the gene matches: 8. The sequence derives from a woman between 18 and 30 years old who had recovered from COVID-19. Sequencing used PBMCs or T cells enriched from blood (not recorded which). The chain carries TRBV6-6 and TRBJ2-6; 9 bases align to TRBD1. This CDR3 is CASSQTPGQGSGANVLTF. CDR3 nucleotide sequence: TGTGCCAGCAGTCAGACCCCGGGACAGGGCTCTGGGGCCAACGTCCTGACTTTC.